This TCR beta chain originates from a study of post-analysis software for immune sequencing data (dated by TCRdb to about 2015). With respect to the entire study: Disease courses on record covered relapsing-remitting, secondary progressive and progressive-relapsing multiple sclerosis, though some patients had no subtype annotation. The multiple sclerosis patient repertoires were compared with about a dozen previously published healthy control repertoires from donors aged 6 to 25 years. A subset of samples was prepared in parallel using single-end sample barcoding, then pooled and co-amplified after Illumina adapter ligation.

The sample's time point label, in plain terms: second blood draw from one MS patient after hematopoietic stem cell transplantation. To demonstrate the VDJtools post-analysis software, the study profiled TCR beta repertoires from the peripheral blood of about a dozen young patients with multiple sclerosis. The patients with multiple sclerosis were children and adolescents between roughly 6 and 17 years of age. The method behind the library was PCR. Sequencer: Illumina HiSeq 2500. To reduce PCR and sequencing biases, unique molecular identifiers were incorporated into the TCR beta cDNA libraries. Approximately 500,000 cDNA molecules were obtained for every 1 to 10 million input T cells, so each molecule roughly corresponded to one T cell. The patient libraries were prepared and sequenced with the same protocol used for the earlier healthy control dataset. Within a given batch, samples were prepared together, multiplexed and sequenced on the same HiSeq lane. In the paper's pipeline: MIGEC handled the raw barcoded reads, throwing out single-read molecular identifier groups before consensus assembly and CDR3 extraction. Clonotype tables were post-analysed with VDJtools, normalizing diversity by down-sampling all datasets to the smallest sample size. To correct batch-related cross-sample contamination, repertoire overlap clustering matched CDR3 amino acid sequences but not nucleotide sequences. In-frame beta chains were kept once TCRdb had trimmed the public reads at Q25 with fastp and called clones with MiXCR. When rows share a CDR3 protein, they turn into one entry using the most common DNA and genes. TCRdb, not the original authors, processed these V and J calls. The sample has 150,000 or so distinct CDR3 sequences on record, around 36% of them singletons. The top ten clones comprise 28% of the sample.

Beyond this particular receptor, the publication reports: Significantly higher frequencies in patients than in controls were found for roughly 5 TRBV segments, including TRBV5-6, TRBV5-1 and TRBV20-1. Strong co-clustering of samples prepared in the same batch was shown by direct clustering with F measure, prompting a batch-effect correction. The control group was slightly older than the multiple sclerosis patient group. Compared with controls, multiple sclerosis patients had significantly lower normalized Chao1 diversity, a finding suggesting substantial peripheral T-cell clonal expansion.

In this sample, this clonotype turned up a few times. It lacks a known antigen. No base-level quality is on record; no much larger clone is a single base apart. From cysteine to phenylalanine, the CDR3 is 13 amino acids long. Only CDR3 DNA is held: 39 bases, read in frame from base 1. From a lookup of the germline V gene, CDR1 and CDR2 are SQVTM and ANQGSEA. Germline trimming: 5 bases from V, 8 bases from J; junction bases outside gene matches: 4. The sequence was collected from a girl aged 5-17 years with multiple sclerosis. Donor details come from another sample of the same person, matched by shared clones. The sequence is built from TRBV29-1 and TRBJ2-1, with 12 bases matching TRBD2. The sample consisted of blood, taken after autologous hematopoietic stem cell transplantation. The base sequence is TGCAGCGTTAAGGGACTAGCGGGCTATGAGCAGTTCTTC. The translation is CSVKGLAGYEQFF.